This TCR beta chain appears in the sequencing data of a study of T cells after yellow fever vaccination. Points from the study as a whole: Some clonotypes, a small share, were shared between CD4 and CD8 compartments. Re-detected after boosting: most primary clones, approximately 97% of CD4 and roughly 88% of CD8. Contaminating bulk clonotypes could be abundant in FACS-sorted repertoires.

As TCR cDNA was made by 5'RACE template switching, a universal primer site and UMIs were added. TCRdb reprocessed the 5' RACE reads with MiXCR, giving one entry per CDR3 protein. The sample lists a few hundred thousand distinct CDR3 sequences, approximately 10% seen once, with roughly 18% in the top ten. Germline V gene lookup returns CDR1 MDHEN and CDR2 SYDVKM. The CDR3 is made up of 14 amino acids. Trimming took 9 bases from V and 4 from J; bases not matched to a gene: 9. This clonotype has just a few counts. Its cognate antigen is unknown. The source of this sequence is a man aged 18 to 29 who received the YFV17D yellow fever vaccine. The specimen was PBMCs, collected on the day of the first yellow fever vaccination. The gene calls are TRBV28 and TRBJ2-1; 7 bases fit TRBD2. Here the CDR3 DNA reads TGTGCCAGTTGGGGGGGGACGTATTACAATGAGCAGTTCTTC. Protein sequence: CASWGGTYYNEQFF. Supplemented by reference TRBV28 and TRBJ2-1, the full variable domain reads DVKVTQSSRYLVKRTGEKVFLECVQDMDHENMFWYRQDPGLGLRLIYFSYDVKMKEKGDIPEGYSVSREKKERFSLILESASTNQTSMYLCASWGGTYYNEQFFGPGTRLTVL.